This T cell receptor beta chain was retrieved from a study of T cells in Graves' hyperthyroidism and ophthalmopathy. Overall study results and limits: With a median lead of roughly 6.2 months before onset, the model predicted ophthalmopathy. Most thyroid clonotypes expanded above 0.001 appeared in blood too.

Uncontrolled infection, other autoimmune disease, pregnancy or lactation barred patients from enrollment. The TCR beta CDR3 regions underwent amplification using RNA transcripts as the source. Using the HTBI primer set, a first-round RT-PCR was run on the TCR CDR3. MiXCR, run by TCRdb on the multiplex PCR reads, gives a single entry per CDR3 protein. The data show approximately 640,000 distinct CDR3 sequences, 45% seen once. Looked up from germline, CDR1 is WSHSY and CDR2 is SAAADI. V lost 7 bases and J lost 0; bases outside the gene matches: 8. The length of the CDR3 is 16 residues. This clonotype has only a few counts. The antigen is undetermined.

The sequenced material came from peripheral blood or thyroid tissue (not recorded which). This TCR was recovered from an adult man with Graves' disease, either hyperthyroidism or ophthalmopathy (not recorded which). The rearrangement links TRBV10-2 to TRBJ2-7, with 11 bases fitting TRBD1. CDR3: CASTHPGQGVSYEQYF. Here the CDR3 DNA reads TGCGCCAGCACCCATCCGGGACAGGGGGTCTCCTACGAGCAGTACTTC.